The present T cell receptor (beta chain) was sequenced within a study of T-cell memory formation after mild COVID-19. CDR3 length equals 15 residues. V was shortened by 1 base and J by 6 bases, with 16 bases between the two germline ends. The V gene's germline CDR1 is MNHEY and CDR2 SMNVEV (reference sequence). TCRdb recomputed calls from the 5' RACE reads with MiXCR, one row per CDR3 protein. The table includes about 240,000 distinct CDR3 sequences, around a tenth detected once. This sequence was found in a man younger than 35 who had mild COVID-19 (a few samples of this study predate the infection). Cell type and time point are not known. Sequenced: PBMCs or a T cell subset sorted from them (not recorded which). V usage is TRBV27 and J usage is TRBJ2-7; TRBD1 is a possible D gene (6 bases). The CDR3 region is CASSLLNRVESEQYF. The CDR3 coding sequence is TGTGCCAGCAGTTTATTGAACAGGGTTGAGTCCGAGCAGTACTTC.